A single sample is the source of the 5 T cell receptor beta chains below, sequenced in a study of early stage breast cancer tumors (dated by TCRdb to 2015 to 2018). The library was obtained by the immunoSEQ multiplex PCR assay. TCRdb carries this immuneACCESS record with in-frame sequences only. Its versions omit some clonotypes, under half of them owing to an unresolved V gene in the studies checked, with the rest unexplained. The sample includes thousands of clones, with 60% to 80% observed a single time. The top ten clones comprise roughly 25% of the sample. Sequencing was carried out using normal breast tissue next to the tumor. These receptors were collected from a person aged 55 to 70 with breast cancer.

V usage is TRBV11-1 and J usage is TRBJ2-1; 9 positions match TRBD2. The CDR3 contains 14 residues. V lost 2 bases and J lost 7; bases outside the gene matches: 3. CDR1 and CDR2 from the germline V gene are SGHAT and FQDESV (reference sequence). This chain's CDR3 is CASSLLAGINEQFF. CDR3 nucleotides: TGTGCCAGCAGCTTACTAGCGGGAATAAATGAGCAGTTCTTC.

The chain joins TRBV5-1 to TRBJ2-3, with a possible D match to TRBD2 (5 bases). Germline V gene sequence: CDR1 SGHRS, CDR2 YFSETQ. This CDR3 is built from 14 residues. V was pared by 4 bases and J by 2 bases, with 11 bases between. In DNA, the CDR3 is TGCGCCAGCAGCGTACCGGACTCCACAGATACGCAGTATTTT. Its translation is CASSVPDSTDTQYF.

This sequence joins TRBV7-8 and TRBJ1-1, with a weak D call TRBD1 (5 bases). This CDR3 has 14 amino acids. The germline V gene has CDR1 SGHVS and CDR2 FQNEAQ. The V gene lost 4 bases and the J gene lost 3 bases, with 12 bases spanning the gap. For the CDR3, the DNA is TGTGCCAGCAGCTATGGACAAAAGGACACTGAAGCTTTCTTT. Translating gives CASSYGQKDTEAFF.

The chain's CDR3 is CASRAGTGEGRYTF. CDR3 nucleotides: TGTGCCAGCAGGGCCGGGACAGGGGAAGGTCGCTACACCTTC. The chain joins TRBV6-5 to TRBJ1-2, with 10 positions matching TRBD1. CDR1 and CDR2 (germline): MNHEY, SVGAGI. The CDR3 spans 14 residues. V gave up 6 bases and J gave up 9 bases; unmatched junction bases: 10.

The chain combines TRBV23-1 with TRBJ1-5, with TRBD1 as a possible D gene (6 bases). TRBV23-1 is reported as an ORF; its role is uncertain. CDR3 size: 14 residues. V lost 5 bases and J lost 9, with 17 bases in between. The CDR3 loop reads CASSLQGDKRPQHF. In DNA, the CDR3 is TGCGCCAGCAGTTTACAGGGCGATAAACGGCCCCAGCATTTT.